The 30 T cell receptor beta chains listed next were all sequenced from one sample in a study of cytomegalovirus exposure and HLA in healthy donors. PCR amplification relied on 60 Vbeta primers (plus 13 Jbeta primers). The data were produced by immunoSEQ multiplex PCR, yet TCRdb's version contains in-frame clones alone and is incomplete. The repertoire holds fewer than 110,000 clones, with 75% as singletons. The specimen sequenced was PBMCs. Source of these receptors: a man in his fifties or sixties in good health and CMV-seronegative.

The V gene is TRBV11-3, the J gene TRBJ2-1; 10 nucleotides align to TRBD2. This CDR3 region has 15 residues. V lost 3 bases to trimming and J lost 6 bases; unmatched junction nucleotides: 5. The V gene's germline CDR1 is SGHNT and CDR2 YENEEA. The CDR3 loop reads CASSFTSGALNEQFF. CDR3 sequence (DNA): TGTGCCAGCAGCTTTACTAGCGGGGCCCTCAATGAGCAGTTCTTC.

This clone has a handful of counts. The chain carries TRBV28 and TRBJ1-2, with D maybe TRBD1 (6 bases). The CDR3 totals 14 residues. Germline CDR1 is MDHEN and CDR2 is SYDVKM. V dropped 11 bases and J dropped 5 bases, with 21 bases sitting between them. Here the CDR3 DNA reads TGTGCCGCGGGGGGCACTGGGCTGCCATATGGCTACACCTTC. Its protein is CAAGGTGLPYGYTF.

This clone was found once. The CDR3 loop is CASSFKGRGKDEQYF. CDR3 coding DNA: TGTGCCAGCAGCTTTAAGGGGAGGGGGAAAGACGAGCAGTACTTC. This chain uses TRBV13 with TRBJ2-5, with a tentative D call TRBD2 (7 bases). TRBJ2-7 matches the DNA end more closely, so the J call is doubtful. The germline V gene encodes CDR1 PRHDT and CDR2 FYEKMQ (reference sequence). The CDR3 is 15 residues long.

This clone was seen only once. The rearrangement uses TRBV19 and TRBJ1-1, with 8 bases aligning to TRBD1. Germline-derived CDR1 and CDR2 are LNHDA and SQIVND (reference sequence). V gave up 5 bases and J gave up 4 bases; unmatched junction bases: 9. The CDR3 contains 15 residues. CDR3 sequence: CASSPIGQGSTEAFF. In DNA form, the CDR3 reads TGTGCCAGTAGTCCGATAGGACAGGGTAGCACTGAAGCTTTCTTT.

This clone was observed once. Germline is not matched at one junction end, which may reflect a read error. V gene TRBV19 combines with J gene TRBJ1-1; D gene ambiguous. The CDR3 contains 13 residues. Germline lookup yields CDR1 LNHDA and CDR2 SQIVND (reference sequence). The CDR3 nucleotides are TGTGCCAGTAATAATTGGGCCGGCACTGAAGCTTCCTTT. It translates to CASNNWAGTEASF.

This clone was picked up a small number of times. This sequence joins TRBV28 and TRBJ1-1; 8 positions match TRBD1. This CDR3 comprises 15 residues. V was clipped by 8 bases and J by 3 bases; unmatched bases: 11. CDR1 and CDR2 from the germline V gene are MDHEN and SYDVKM. The CDR3 sequence is CASVQGGPRHTEAFF. CDR3 in DNA: TGTGCCAGCGTACAGGGGGGACCGCGTCACACTGAAGCTTTCTTT.

The chain carries TRBV27 and TRBJ2-1; TRBD1 agrees at 7 bases. The V and J ends lost 4 bases and 0 bases, in that order; junction bases with no gene match: 6. Germline CDR1 is MNHEY and CDR2 is SMNVEV (reference sequence). The CDR3 has 16 residues. CDR3 sequence: CASSSLTGNSYNEQFF. DNA for the CDR3: TGTGCCAGCAGTTCCCTGACAGGGAACTCCTACAATGAGCAGTTCTTC.

This clone has only a few counts. The rearrangement joins TRBV6-4 to TRBJ1-5, with D unclear. Germline assignment: CDR1 MRHNA and CDR2 SNTAGT. This CDR3 is 15 amino acids long. Trimming removed 6 bases from V and 0 bases from J, with 12 bases in between. Written as DNA, the CDR3 is TGTGCCAGCAGCCCCGGTCCCGATAGCAATCAGCCCCAGCATTTT. This gives the protein CASSPGPDSNQPQHF.

The chain has TRBV29-1 and TRBJ2-1; TRBD1 matches at 8 bases. Germline loops: CDR1 SQVTM, CDR2 ANQGSEA. V dropped 5 bases and J dropped 1; count of bases not matched to a gene: 1. The CDR3 has 13 amino acids. This CDR3 reads CSVNRGSYNEQFF. The CDR3 DNA reads TGCAGCGTTAACAGGGGGTCCTACAATGAGCAGTTCTTC.

V and J are TRBV30 and TRBJ2-1; 8 bases align to TRBD1. V shed 3 bases, J shed 4 bases, and the junction held 2 bases outside the gene matches. CDR1 and CDR2 (germline): GTSNPN, SVGIG (reference sequence). The CDR3 runs 13 residues. The DNA of the CDR3 is TGTGCCTGGAGCCAGGGGGCTTACAATGAGCAGTTCTTC. It is translated as CAWSQGAYNEQFF. The full variable domain, completed using reference TRBV30 and TRBJ2-1, is SQTIHQWPATLVQPVGSPLSLECTVEGTSNPNLYWYRQAAGRGLQLLFYSVGIGQISSEVPQNLSASRPQDRQFILSSKKLLLSDSGFYLCAWSQGAYNEQFFGPGTRLTVL.

The chain couples TRBV6-1 to TRBJ1-5; D is unresolved. The germline gives CDR1 MNHNS, CDR2 SASEGT. The CDR3 spans 14 residues. The CDR3 loop reads CAADRGGLNQPQHF. The CDR3 DNA reads TGTGCAGCCGATCGCGGAGGGCTCAATCAGCCCCAGCATTTT.

This chain links TRBV19 with TRBJ1-4, with 7 bases aligning to TRBD1. With 6 bases clipped from V and 0 bases from J, the junction kept 4 bases outside the gene matches. Germline V gives CDR1 LNHDA, CDR2 SQIVND (reference sequence). There are 15 residues in the CDR3. The CDR3: CASSGQAATNEKLFF. DNA for the CDR3: TGTGCCAGTAGCGGACAGGCGGCAACTAATGAAAAACTGTTTTTT.

The chain links TRBV14 to TRBJ1-4, with D possibly being TRBD1 (6 bases). The CDR3 loop spans 15 amino acids. Germline values: CDR1 SGHDN, CDR2 FVKESK. The V and J ends lost 3 bases and 1 base respectively, with 9 bases between them. The CDR3 nucleotides read TGTGCCAGCAGCCACCAGGGGCTAACTAATGAAAAACTGTTTTTT. It encodes CASSHQGLTNEKLFF.

This clone was counted only a few times. This chain connects TRBV19 to TRBJ2-1, with 8 nucleotides matching TRBD2. Germline loops: CDR1 LNHDA, CDR2 SQIVND (reference sequence). The CDR3 totals 14 residues. Trimming cost V 4 bases and J 4 bases; bases outside gene matches: 3. This CDR3 reads CASSTQREYNEQFF. The CDR3 DNA is TGTGCCAGTAGTACGCAGCGGGAGTACAATGAGCAGTTCTTC.

This clone occurred a few times. The rearrangement joins TRBV14 to TRBJ2-1, with 8 bases aligning to TRBD1. V was pared by 1 base and J by 6 bases, with 11 bases of the junction left unmatched. This CDR3 is 17 amino acids long. Germline lookup yields CDR1 SGHDN and CDR2 FVKESK. The CDR3 region has the DNA TGTGCCAGCAGCCAAGTCATCCGGACAGGGCTCTCCAATGAGCAGTTCTTC. Amino acid sequence: CASSQVIRTGLSNEQFF.

This clone came up a few times. The chain links TRBV5-1 to TRBJ1-2; TRBD1 is a possible D gene (5 bases). Per the germline V gene, CDR1 is SGHRS and CDR2 is YFSETQ. V was shortened by 0 bases and J by 9 bases, with 15 bases between the two germline ends. The CDR3 consists of 14 residues. The CDR3 region is CASSLAGGGDRYTF. The CDR3 bases are TGCGCCAGCAGCTTGGCGGGGGGGGGAGATCGCTACACCTTC.

The chain combines TRBV5-1 with TRBJ2-3; 7 nucleotides align to TRBD1. Germline lookup yields CDR1 SGHRS and CDR2 YFSETQ. Unmatched junction bases numbered 7, after V lost 3 bases and J lost 3 bases. This CDR3 has 15 amino acids. The CDR3 region is CASSSTGFDTDTQYF. The CDR3, as DNA: TGCGCCAGCAGCTCGACAGGGTTCGATACAGATACGCAGTATTTT.

Only a few counts were recorded for this clone. The V gene is TRBV5-1, the J gene TRBJ2-3, with D perhaps matching TRBD1 (6 bases). Germline CDR1 reads SGHRS; CDR2 reads YFSETQ. This CDR3 has 15 residues. V lost 1 base and J lost 1, with 10 bases in between. The CDR3 is CASSLRDTRTDTQYF. The CDR3 nucleotides read TGCGCCAGCAGCTTGAGGGACACTCGCACAGATACGCAGTATTTT.

This chain uses TRBV10-3 with TRBJ1-1; weak D call: TRBD1 (5 bases). Germline CDR1 is ENHRY and CDR2 is SYGVKD. The CDR3 runs to 13 residues. Trimming shortened V by 10 bases and J by 1 base, and 13 bases separated the two germline ends. The CDR3 protein is CATAGRGNTEAFF. The CDR3 nucleotides are TGTGCCACCGCAGGGAGGGGGAACACTGAAGCTTTCTTT.

The rearrangement joins TRBV7-2 to TRBJ2-4, with D maybe TRBD2 (5 bases). Germline V gene sequence: CDR1 SGHTA, CDR2 FQGNSA. The germline V and J ends were trimmed by 7 bases and 6 bases, with 19 bases remaining between them. This CDR3 region has 15 residues. Here the CDR3 reads CASTNNFGMTNIQYF. DNA of the CDR3: TGTGCCAGCACCAATAATTTCGGGATGACAAACATTCAGTACTTC.

The chain's CDR3 is CASRLTRVVSYNSPLHF. The CDR3 DNA is TGTGCCAGCAGACTTACCAGGGTAGTCTCCTATAATTCACCCCTCCACTTT. This chain uses TRBV28 with TRBJ1-6; tentatively, D is TRBD1 (5 bases). V lost 6 bases to trimming and J lost 0 bases, with 15 bases between them. Germline CDR1 and CDR2: MDHEN and SYDVKM. The CDR3 length is 17 residues.

V and J are TRBV5-4 and TRBJ2-7, with D perhaps TRBD1 (7 bases). The CDR3 covers 14 residues. Germline CDR1 is SGHNT and CDR2 is YYREEE (reference sequence). V gave up 4 bases and J gave up 5 bases, with 16 bases separating them. Here the CDR3 reads CASSPWRGRDEQYF. CDR3 nucleotide sequence: TGTGCCAGCAGCCCCTGGAGGGGGCGCGACGAGCAGTACTTC. Using reference TRBV5-4 and TRBJ2-7 for the parts outside the CDR3, the full variable domain is ETGVTQSPTHLIKTRGQQVTLRCSSQSGHNTVSWYQQALGQGPQFIFQYYREEENGRGNFPPRFSGLQFPNYSSELNVNALELDDSALYLCASSPWRGRDEQYFGPGTRLTVT.

Comments on this clone: One end of the junction is discordant with germline, which a read error may explain. The V gene is TRBV7-9, the J gene TRBJ1-5, with D perhaps matching TRBD1 (6 bases). Germline V gene sequence: CDR1 SEHNR, CDR2 FQNEAQ (reference sequence). This CDR3 comprises 17 residues. Here the CDR3 DNA reads TGTTCCAGCAGCTTAGCGAGCAGGGAAGGGGGAAATCAGCCCCAGCATTTT. This encodes CSSSLASREGGNQPQHF.

CDR3 sequence reads: CASSFDQGAGGANVLTF. The CDR3 region has the DNA TGTGCCAGCAGCTTCGACCAGGGGGCAGGAGGGGCCAACGTCCTGACTTTC. This chain connects TRBV5-4 to TRBJ2-6, with TRBD1 identical over 8 bases. CDR1 and CDR2 from the germline V gene are SGHNT and YYREEE (reference sequence). With V trimmed by 2 bases and J by 4 bases, 8 bases remained unmatched. CDR3 size: 17 residues.

This clone has only a few counts. The V call is TRBV7-2, the J call TRBJ1-1; possibly TRBD1 for D (6 bases). V lost 4 bases, J lost 11 bases, and 17 bases lay in between. This CDR3 contains 13 residues. The germline V gene has CDR1 SGHTA and CDR2 FQGNSA. The CDR3 sequence is CASSSRTGGAAFF. The CDR3 DNA reads as TGTGCCAGCAGCTCCCGGACCGGGGGGGCGGCTTTCTTT.

The V and J genes are TRBV10-3 and TRBJ1-2, with 7 bases lining up with TRBD1. The CDR3 consists of 15 residues. Germline V gives CDR1 ENHRY, CDR2 SYGVKD. Trimming took 6 bases from V and 0 from J; bases not matched to a gene: 7. CDR3 coding DNA: TGTGCCATCAGGGGGGACAGAACTTCTAACTATGGCTACACCTTC. Its protein is CAIRGDRTSNYGYTF.

This rearrangement joins TRBV5-1 to TRBJ2-1; 9 nucleotides line up with TRBD2. CDR1 is SGHRS and CDR2 is YFSETQ in the germline V gene. Trimming took 0 bases from V and 6 from J; bases not matched to a gene: 4. The CDR3 consists of 15 residues. The CDR3 reads CASSLAAGGTNEQFF. CDR3 in DNA: TGCGCCAGCAGCTTGGCGGCGGGAGGGACCAATGAGCAGTTCTTC. The whole variable domain, filled in from reference TRBV5-1 and TRBJ2-1, reads KAGVTQTPRYLIKTRGQQVTLSCSPISGHRSVSWYQQTPGQGLQFLFEYFSETQRNKGNFPGRFSGRQFSNSRSEMNVSTLELGDSALYLCASSLAAGGTNEQFFGPGTRLTVL.

Of note for this clone: Given a much more abundant clone one base away, this may be a read error. The gene calls are TRBV30 and TRBJ2-3; the match to TRBD1 covers 11 bases. Per the germline V gene, CDR1 is GTSNPN and CDR2 is SVGIG (reference sequence). The CDR3 has 14 amino acids. J lost 5 bases, V lost 5 bases, and 6 bases had no gene match. CDR3 sequence reads: CAWGGTGGIDTQYF. The CDR3 bases are TGTGCCTGGGGCGGGACAGGGGGAATAGATACGCAGTATTTT. Variable domain in full (rest from reference TRBV30 and TRBJ2-3): SQTIHQWPATLVQPVGSPLSLECTVEGTSNPNLYWYRQAAGRGLQLLFYSVGIGQISSEVPQNLSASRPQDRQFILSSKKLLLSDSGFYLCAWGGTGGIDTQYFGPGTRLTVL.

As regards this clone: Additional DNA sequences in this sample encode the identical CDR3. The chain employs TRBV6-1 and TRBJ1-3; possible D gene TRBD1, 5 bases. CDR1 and CDR2 (germline): MNHNS, SASEGT. The CDR3 has 13 residues. The V and J ends lost 9 bases and 2 bases respectively, with 11 bases between them. The CDR3: CASRGGAGNTIYF. The CDR3 nucleotides read TGTGCCAGTCGGGGGGGGGCTGGAAACACCATATATTTT.

The chain links TRBV2 to TRBJ1-2; D is perhaps TRBD1 (6 bases). The CDR3 consists of 11 residues. The germline gives CDR1 SNHLY, CDR2 FYNNEI. With 10 bases removed from V and 4 bases from J, the gap between germline ends came to 10 bases. The CDR3 DNA sequence: TGTGCCATCGGACAGAGCTATGGCTACACCTTC. Translating gives CAIGQSYGYTF.